The sequence of this T cell receptor beta chain was determined in a study of shared clonotypes between healthy human individuals. Study outcomes and limitations: A generally larger estimated richness was seen in naive subsets than in memory subsets.

Germline V lookup: CDR1 SGHVS, CDR2 FNYEAQ. Trimming cost V 5 bases and J 2 bases, with 10 bases left between them. CDR3 length: 15 amino acids. Produced via immunoSEQ multiplex PCR; TCRdb's table is partial and in-frame only. The sample lists some 980,000 clones, more than 75% occurring once. The study separated CD4+ cells into CD45RA+ naive and CD45RA-negative memory subsets. Note on this clone: What it binds is not known.

The V call is TRBV7-6, the J call TRBJ1-6; a possible D gene is TRBD1 (5 bases). Sequencing was done on a sample of memory CD4+ T cells sorted from blood. Subset described: CD45RA-negative fraction. The clonotype was recovered from a man aged 18 to 35 in good health. The CDR3 DNA reads TGTGCCAGCAGCCCCGGAGGGGCCTATAATTCACCCCTCCACTTT. Translation gives CASSPGGAYNSPLHF.